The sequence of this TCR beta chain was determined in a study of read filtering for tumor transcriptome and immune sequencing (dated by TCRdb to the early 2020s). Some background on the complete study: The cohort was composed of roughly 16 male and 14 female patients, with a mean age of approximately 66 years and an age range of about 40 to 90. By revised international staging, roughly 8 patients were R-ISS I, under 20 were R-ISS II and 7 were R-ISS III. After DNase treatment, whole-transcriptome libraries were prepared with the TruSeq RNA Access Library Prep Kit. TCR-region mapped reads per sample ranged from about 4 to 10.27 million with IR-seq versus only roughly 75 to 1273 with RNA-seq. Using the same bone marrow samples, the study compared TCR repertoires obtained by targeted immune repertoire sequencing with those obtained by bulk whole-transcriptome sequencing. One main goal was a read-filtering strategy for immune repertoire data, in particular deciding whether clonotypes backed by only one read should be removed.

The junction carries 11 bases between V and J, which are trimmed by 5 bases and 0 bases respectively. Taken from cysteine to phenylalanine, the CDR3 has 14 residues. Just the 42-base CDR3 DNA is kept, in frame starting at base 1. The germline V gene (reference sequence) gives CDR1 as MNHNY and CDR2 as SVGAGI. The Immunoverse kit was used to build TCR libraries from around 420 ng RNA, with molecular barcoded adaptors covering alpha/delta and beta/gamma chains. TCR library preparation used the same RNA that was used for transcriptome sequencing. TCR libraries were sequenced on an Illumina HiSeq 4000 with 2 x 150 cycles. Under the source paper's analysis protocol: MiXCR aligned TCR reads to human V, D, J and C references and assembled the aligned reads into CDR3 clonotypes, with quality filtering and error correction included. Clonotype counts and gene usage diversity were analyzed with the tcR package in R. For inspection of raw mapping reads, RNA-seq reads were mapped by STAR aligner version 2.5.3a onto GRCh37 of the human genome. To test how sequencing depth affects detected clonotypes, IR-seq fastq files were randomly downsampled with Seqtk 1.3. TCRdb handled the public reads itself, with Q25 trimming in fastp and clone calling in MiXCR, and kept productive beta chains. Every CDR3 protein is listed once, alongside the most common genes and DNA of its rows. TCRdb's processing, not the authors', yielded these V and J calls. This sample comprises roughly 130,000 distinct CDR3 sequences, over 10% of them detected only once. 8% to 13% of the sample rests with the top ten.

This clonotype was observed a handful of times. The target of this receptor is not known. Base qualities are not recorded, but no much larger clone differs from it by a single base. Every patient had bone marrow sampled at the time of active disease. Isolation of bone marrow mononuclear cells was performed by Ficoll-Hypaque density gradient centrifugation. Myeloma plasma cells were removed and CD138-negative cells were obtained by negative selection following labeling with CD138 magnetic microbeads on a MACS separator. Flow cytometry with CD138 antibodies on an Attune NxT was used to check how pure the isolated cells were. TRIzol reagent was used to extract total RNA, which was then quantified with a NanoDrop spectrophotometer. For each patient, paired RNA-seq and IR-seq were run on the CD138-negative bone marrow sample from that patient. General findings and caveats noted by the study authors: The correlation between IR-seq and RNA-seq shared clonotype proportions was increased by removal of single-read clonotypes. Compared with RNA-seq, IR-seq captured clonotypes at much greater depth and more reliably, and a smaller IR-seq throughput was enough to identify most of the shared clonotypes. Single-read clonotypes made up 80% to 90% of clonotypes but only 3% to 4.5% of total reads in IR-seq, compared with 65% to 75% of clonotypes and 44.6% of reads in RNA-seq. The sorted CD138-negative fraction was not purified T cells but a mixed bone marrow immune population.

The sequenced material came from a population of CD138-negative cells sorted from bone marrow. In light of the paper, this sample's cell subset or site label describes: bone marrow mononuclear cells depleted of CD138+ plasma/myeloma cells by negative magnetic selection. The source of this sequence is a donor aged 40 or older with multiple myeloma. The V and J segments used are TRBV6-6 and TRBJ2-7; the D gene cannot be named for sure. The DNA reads TGTGCCAGCAGTGAGCCAGGCGTCTCCTACGAGCAGTACTTC. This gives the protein CASSEPGVSYEQYF.